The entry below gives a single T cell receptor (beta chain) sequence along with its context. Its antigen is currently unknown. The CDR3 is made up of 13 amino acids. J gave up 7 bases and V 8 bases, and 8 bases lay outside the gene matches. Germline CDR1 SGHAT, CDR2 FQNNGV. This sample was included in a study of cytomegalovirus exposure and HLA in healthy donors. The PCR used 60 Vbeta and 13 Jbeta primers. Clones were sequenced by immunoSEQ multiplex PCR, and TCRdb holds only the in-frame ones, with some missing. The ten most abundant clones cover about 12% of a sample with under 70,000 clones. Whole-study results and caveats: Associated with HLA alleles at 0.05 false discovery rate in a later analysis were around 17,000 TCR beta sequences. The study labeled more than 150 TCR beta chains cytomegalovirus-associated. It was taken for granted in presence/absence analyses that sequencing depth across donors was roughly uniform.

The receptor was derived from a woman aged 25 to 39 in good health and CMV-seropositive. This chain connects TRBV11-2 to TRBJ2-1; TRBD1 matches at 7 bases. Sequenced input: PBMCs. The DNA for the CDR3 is TGTGCCAGCGGAAAGACGACAGGGAATGAGCAGTTCTTC. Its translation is CASGKTTGNEQFF.